Listed below are T cell receptor beta chains from one sample, sequenced in a study of blood T cell repertoires in COVID-19. Profiling relied on immunoSEQ multiplex PCR, and the TCRdb table lists in-frame clones only, not all of them. There are 200,000 to 300,000 clones in the sample; over 75% occur only once, and approximately 9% lies in the top ten. The sample taken for sequencing was peripheral blood. Receptors were obtained from a human donor in a cohort sampled during active COVID-19. Both conserved end residues are part of each CDR3. Fields, in order: clone size, J gene, V gene, D gene, CDR3 DNA, CDR3 protein. D genes are given only for firm matches. The listing skips clone size in some rows; elsewhere it reads once, few, many or a size class.

NA,TRBJ1-2,TRBV23-1,NA,TGCGCCAGCAGTCAATCAGGCGCAGGGAGGAGGGGCGGCTACACCTTC,CASSQSGAGRRGGYTF
NA,TRBJ2-7,TRBV5-6,TRBD1,TGTGCCAGCAGCTTGTTCGGGACAGGGGACGAGCAGTACTTC,CASSLFGTGDEQYF
NA,TRBJ2-1,TRBV19,NA,TGTGCCAGTAGTCCTACTCGGGTTGTCTACAATGAGCAGTTCTTC,CASSPTRVVYNEQFF
NA,TRBJ2-1,TRBV5-6,TRBD2,TGTGCCAGCAGCTTCCGGACTAGCTCACGGTACAATGAGCAGTTCTTC,CASSFRTSSRYNEQFF
NA,TRBJ2-7,TRBV4-2,TRBD2,TGTGCCAGCAGCCAAGGACAAGAGGCGGGGGATTACGAGCAGTACTTC,CASSQGQEAGDYEQYF
NA,TRBJ1-2,TRBV29-1,NA,TGCAGCGTTGAAGAGAAAATAGTCGTCCGGCGGGGCTATGGCTACACCTTC,CSVEEKIVVRRGYGYTF
NA,TRBJ2-5,TRBV5-4,NA,TGTGCCAGCAGCGAGGCAACTGCGCGGGGCGTCCAAGAGACCCAGTACTTC,CASSEATARGVQETQYF
NA,TRBJ1-3,TRBV29-1,NA,TGCAGCGTCGGAAAGCAGGGAGGAAACACCATATATTTT,CSVGKQGGNTIYF
NA,TRBJ1-1,TRBV6-5,NA,TGTGCCAGCAGCCGCGATGGAATGACAGCTGATGAAGCTTTCTTT,CASSRDGMTADEAFF
NA,TRBJ2-5,TRBV11-2,TRBD2,TGTGCCAGCAGCTTAGGACAACTTCTAGCGGGGGACCAAGAGACCCAGTACTTC,CASSLGQLLAGDQETQYF
NA,TRBJ2-7,TRBV4-2,NA,TGTGCCAGCAGCCAAGACCCCCCTTACGAGCAGTACTTC,CASSQDPPYEQYF
NA,TRBJ1-5,TRBV11-2,NA,TGTGCCAGCAGCCTAGGAAGTAGCGGCAATCAGCCCCAGCATTTT,CASSLGSSGNQPQHF
NA,TRBJ2-3,TRBV29-1,TRBD1,TGCAGCGCCCGGGACAGGGGGTTTACTAGCACAGATACGCAGTATTTT,CSARDRGFTSTDTQYF
NA,TRBJ1-3,TRBV10-3,NA,TGTGCCATCAGTGCTTCGGTGATTGGAAACACCATATATTTT,CAISASVIGNTIYF
NA,TRBJ1-1,TRBV6-5,NA,TGTGCCAGCAGTTACTCCCCCGGGGAGGTGAACACTGAAGCTTTCTTT,CASSYSPGEVNTEAFF
NA,TRBJ1-6,TRBV6-5,TRBD1,TGTGCCACCAGGACAGGGGTGGGTTCACCCCTCCACTTT,CATRTGVGSPLHF
NA,TRBJ1-3,TRBV5-4,NA,TGTGCCAGCAGCCCGGGAACGACTTACTCTGGAAACACCATATATTTT,CASSPGTTYSGNTIYF
NA,TRBJ1-1,TRBV29-1,NA,TGCAGCGTGCAGGGGTGGGTCACTGAAGCTTTCTTT,CSVQGWVTEAFF
NA,TRBJ1-5,TRBV2,NA,TGTGCCAGCAGGCCCCCCATCCACGGGCAGCCCCAGCATTTT,CASRPPIHGQPQHF
NA,TRBJ1-5,TRBV19,NA,TGTGCCAGTAGTACCCTGGCCGCGGGGAATCAGCCCCAGCATTTT,CASSTLAAGNQPQHF
NA,TRBJ2-3,TRBV6-1,TRBD2,TGTGCCAGCAGTGGTAGCGGGGGGGGAAGCACAGATACGCAGTATTTT,CASSGSGGGSTDTQYF
few,TRBJ2-2,TRBV3-1/TRBV3-2,NA,TGTGCCAGCAGCCGCGGGGCCACCGGGGAGCTGTTTTTT,CASSRGATGELFF
once,TRBJ2-7,TRBV7-2,TRBD2,TGTGCCAGCAGCTTGGGAGCGGGGGGCCACGAGCAGTACTTC,CASSLGAGGHEQYF
NA,TRBJ1-3,TRBV6-1,NA,TGTGCCAGCAGTGAAATGGCAGTCAATGGAAACACCATATATTTT,CASSEMAVNGNTIYF
NA,TRBJ1-6,TRBV11-2,NA,TGTGCCAGCAGCTTAGATCGGGGGGAGTCCTATAATTCACCCCTCCACTTT,CASSLDRGESYNSPLHF
NA,TRBJ2-3,TRBV10-2,TRBD2,TGCGCCAGCAGTCCACGGACTAGCGGGTTCCTCACAGATACGCAGTATTTT,CASSPRTSGFLTDTQYF
once,TRBJ2-7,TRBV29-1,TRBD2,TGCAGCGTTGCGGCGGCTAGCGGAGGTTACGAGCAGTACTTC,CSVAAASGGYEQYF
NA,TRBJ2-7,TRBV29-1,NA,TGCAGCGCAATCCACCCCGCGGGGGAGCAGTACTTC,CSAIHPAGEQYF
NA,TRBJ2-5,TRBV10-1,TRBD1,TGCGCCAGCAGTGGGAAAGTAACAGGGGGTAAAGAGACCCAGTACTTC,CASSGKVTGGKETQYF
NA,TRBJ2-2,TRBV7-2,TRBD1,TGTGCCAGCAGCTCCGGGACAGCGGCCCTCGGGGAGCTGTTTTTT,CASSSGTAALGELFF
NA,TRBJ1-5,TRBV19,TRBD1,TGTGCCAGTAGTCTTGGACAGGGTATGAATCAGCCCCAGCATTTT,CASSLGQGMNQPQHF
NA,TRBJ1-5,TRBV28,TRBD1,TGTGCCAGCAAACTGCGACAGGGGGCAGTCCAGCCCCAGCATTTT,CASKLRQGAVQPQHF
NA,TRBJ2-1,TRBV19,NA,TGTACCAGTAATCGGGGACTGGATTACAATGAGCAGTTCTTC,CTSNRGLDYNEQFF
NA,TRBJ1-1,TRBV9,TRBD1,TGTGCCAGCAGAGCCGAAGGGGGCGCTGAAGCTTTCTTT,CASRAEGGAEAFF
NA,TRBJ2-7,TRBV4-2,TRBD2,TGTGCCAGCAGCCAAACTAGCGAGGGGTGGTCCTACGAGCAGTACTTC,CASSQTSEGWSYEQYF
once,TRBJ2-5,TRBV5-1,TRBD1,TGCGCCAGCAGCAAGGGACAGGGGGAGGAGACCCAGTACTTC,CASSKGQGEETQYF
NA,TRBJ2-7,TRBV12-5,NA,TGTGCTAGTGGTTTGGACCAGGGCGTGCAGTACTTC,CASGLDQGVQYF
NA,TRBJ2-7,TRBV7-8,NA,TGTGCCAGCAGCTTAGGGGGGGACTCCTGGCTCTCCTACGAGCAGTACTTC,CASSLGGDSWLSYEQYF
NA,TRBJ2-3,TRBV4-3,TRBD2,TGCGCCAGCAGCCAAGTAGTGTCCAGCGGGGGCTCAAGCACAGATACGCAGTATTTT,CASSQVVSSGGSSTDTQYF
NA,TRBJ2-1,TRBV3-1/TRBV3-2,TRBD1,TGTGCCAGCAGCCAAGGCTGGACAGGGTCCTACAATGAGCAGTTCTTC,CASSQGWTGSYNEQFF
NA,TRBJ2-7,TRBV2,NA,TGTGCCAGCAGTGAACGGAGGGGCTTAACCTACGAGCAGTACTTC,CASSERRGLTYEQYF
NA,TRBJ2-3,TRBV5-6,NA,TGTGCCAGCAGCTCTTACAGGACCGCTTCCCCCACAGATACGCAGTATTTT,CASSSYRTASPTDTQYF
NA,TRBJ1-1,TRBV7-2,NA,TGTGCCAGCAGCTTAATGGGGAGGGGCACTGAAGCTTTCTTT,CASSLMGRGTEAFF
once,TRBJ2-3,TRBV2,TRBD2,TGTGCCAGCCAACGGGGGGAGGGGAATACGCAGTATTTT,CASQRGEGNTQYF
NA,TRBJ1-4,TRBV5-4,NA,TGTGCCAGCAGCTCCGGGGCAACTAATGAAAAACTGTTTTTT,CASSSGATNEKLFF
NA,TRBJ2-7,TRBV10-3,TRBD2,TGTGCCATCAGTGGTAGTTCGGTCACGGGGGGATACGAGCAGTACTTC,CAISGSSVTGGYEQYF